This T cell receptor beta chain is drawn from a study of cytomegalovirus exposure and HLA in healthy donors. Everyone who donated was a healthy bone marrow donor. Both 60 Vbeta primers and 13 Jbeta primers went into the PCR. Measured with immunoSEQ multiplex PCR; TCRdb has only the in-frame clones, and not every one. The sample consists of around 85,000 clones, 75% to 85% of them appearing once. Trimming at V came to 3 bases and at J to 4 bases, leaving 11 bases not matched to a gene. Germline V CDR1 and CDR2: LNHNV, YYDKDF (reference sequence). This CDR3 is 16 amino acids long. The source material was PBMCs. The TCR was taken from a man aged 50-59 years in good health and CMV-seropositive. This rearrangement joins TRBV15 to TRBJ1-2; 7 nucleotides agree with TRBD1. The CDR3 bases are TGTGCCACCAGCAGGCCAGGTTTAGGGACAGCCTATGGCTACACCTTC. Encoded protein: CATSRPGLGTAYGYTF.